This T cell receptor beta chain came from a study of blood T cells in healthy people across ages. Turning to the study itself: Template switching caught about one barcoded beta molecule for each two T cells.

The CDR3 is 17 residues long. The V gene lost 8 bases and the J gene lost 4 bases, with 26 bases spanning the gap. In germline, CDR1 is MDHEN, CDR2 SYDVKM. Sample-barcoded 5' priming and a J-beta primer mix drove a second PCR of roughly 7 to 11 cycles. No fewer than 3 million CDR3-containing paired-end reads came from each sample. TCRdb re-called the 5' RACE reads with MiXCR, one entry per CDR3 protein. The sample carries roughly 800,000 distinct CDR3 sequences, 25% recorded once. Separately, the same data were catalogued under a study of T cells of mothers and their children. In that study: The study sampled a few healthy Caucasian mothers and their six children.

The sequenced sample was blood. The TCR sequence derives from a boy aged 5-17 years in good health. The chain couples TRBV28 to TRBJ1-2; D gene uncertain. CDR3 DNA sequence: TGTGCCAGCGGCGAGAGAGGTGTTGTTTCGACGTTCTATGGCTACACCTTC. Amino acid sequence: CASGERGVVSTFYGYTF.